Listed below are T cell receptor beta chains from one sample, sequenced in a study of T cell changes during pregnancy in multiple sclerosis. Some clones are missing from TCRdb's copy, which holds only in-frame ones; the method was immunoSEQ multiplex PCR. The sample includes around 40,000 clones, approximately 91% of them seen just once. The sample here was CD4+ T cells from peripheral blood mononuclear cells, taken in the second trimester of pregnancy. The source is a female donor in good health, enrolled as a control in a pregnancy study. Each CDR3 is given with its conserved first and last residue. The D gene is left open where the match is weak. The size entry is marked missing in some rows and otherwise reads once, few, many or a size class.

clone size: .; J gene: TRBJ2-1; D gene: TRBD1; V gene: TRBV5-6; CDR3 protein: CASSLGQGHYNEQFF; CDR3 DNA: TGTGCCAGCAGCTTAGGACAGGGCCACTACAATGAGCAGTTCTTC
clone size: .; J gene: TRBJ1-2; D gene: .; V gene: TRBV5-1; CDR3 protein: CASSPIAVDYGYTF; CDR3 DNA: TGCGCCAGCAGCCCAATCGCGGTGGACTATGGCTACACCTTC
clone size: .; J gene: TRBJ1-5; D gene: .; V gene: TRBV2; CDR3 protein: CASKSYDRTNYQPQHF; CDR3 DNA: TGTGCCAGTAAATCCTACGACAGAACGAATTATCAGCCCCAGCATTTT
clone size: .; J gene: TRBJ1-1; D gene: TRBD1; V gene: TRBV11-2; CDR3 protein: CASSLNQGQGEAFF; CDR3 DNA: TGTGCCAGCAGCTTAAATCAAGGACAGGGCGAAGCTTTCTTT
clone size: .; J gene: TRBJ2-1; D gene: TRBD2; V gene: TRBV7-9; CDR3 protein: CASSPSGRRGEQFF; CDR3 DNA: TGTGCCAGCAGCCCTAGCGGGAGGAGAGGTGAGCAGTTCTTC
clone size: once; J gene: TRBJ2-1; D gene: .; V gene: TRBV6-5; CDR3 protein: CASSYSRDTGNNEQFF; CDR3 DNA: TGTGCCAGCAGTTACAGCCGGGACACCGGGAACAATGAGCAGTTCTTC
clone size: .; J gene: TRBJ1-1; D gene: .; V gene: TRBV5-1; CDR3 protein: CASSLGQYTEAFF; CDR3 DNA: TGCGCCAGCAGCCTCGGACAGTACACTGAAGCTTTCTTT
clone size: .; J gene: TRBJ2-3; D gene: TRBD2; V gene: TRBV5-4; CDR3 protein: CASSRPTSGNTVDTQYF; CDR3 DNA: TGTGCCAGCAGCCGCCCGACTAGCGGAAATACAGTAGATACGCAGTATTTT
clone size: .; J gene: TRBJ2-1; D gene: .; V gene: TRBV6-6; CDR3 protein: CASSQDGMTYNEQFF; CDR3 DNA: TGTGCCAGCAGCCAGGACGGGATGACCTACAATGAGCAGTTCTTC
clone size: .; J gene: TRBJ1-2; D gene: TRBD1; V gene: TRBV2; CDR3 protein: CASRKDRLENYGYTF; CDR3 DNA: TGTGCCAGCAGGAAGGACAGGCTTGAGAACTATGGCTACACCTTC
clone size: .; J gene: TRBJ1-2; D gene: .; V gene: TRBV20-1; CDR3 protein: CSAKTPDGYTF; CDR3 DNA: TGCAGTGCTAAGACTCCCGATGGCTACACCTTC
clone size: .; J gene: TRBJ2-3; D gene: TRBD2; V gene: TRBV7-3; CDR3 protein: CASSDRAGGTDTQYF; CDR3 DNA: TGTGCCAGCAGCGACCGAGCGGGGGGCACAGATACGCAGTATTTT
clone size: .; J gene: TRBJ1-6; D gene: .; V gene: TRBV5-4; CDR3 protein: CASSLQGANSPLHF; CDR3 DNA: TGTGCCAGCAGCTTGCAGGGCGCCAATTCACCCCTCCACTTT
clone size: .; J gene: TRBJ2-7; D gene: TRBD2; V gene: TRBV29-1; CDR3 protein: CSVEVLSGRSEQYF; CDR3 DNA: TGCAGCGTTGAAGTTCTCAGCGGGAGGTCCGAGCAGTACTTC
clone size: .; J gene: TRBJ2-3; D gene: TRBD1; V gene: TRBV7-2; CDR3 protein: CASSLDRDPTDTQYF; CDR3 DNA: TGTGCCAGCAGCTTGGACAGGGACCCCACAGATACGCAGTATTTT
clone size: .; J gene: TRBJ2-1; D gene: .; V gene: TRBV11-2; CDR3 protein: CASRLDRSEQFF; CDR3 DNA: TGTGCCAGCAGACTAGATAGATCTGAGCAGTTCTTC
clone size: .; J gene: TRBJ2-2; D gene: .; V gene: TRBV5-1; CDR3 protein: CASSFNPLVSSGELFF; CDR3 DNA: TGCGCCAGCAGCTTTAATCCCCTCGTCTCGAGTGGGGAGCTGTTTTTT
clone size: .; J gene: TRBJ2-3; D gene: TRBD2; V gene: TRBV19; CDR3 protein: CASRLHSGGGDTQYF; CDR3 DNA: TGTGCCAGTAGACTCCATAGCGGGGGGGGAGATACGCAGTATTTT
clone size: .; J gene: TRBJ2-7; D gene: TRBD2; V gene: TRBV2; CDR3 protein: CASRRGDEQYF; CDR3 DNA: TGTGCCAGCAGGCGGGGGGACGAGCAGTACTTC
clone size: .; J gene: TRBJ1-2; D gene: .; V gene: TRBV7-3; CDR3 protein: CASSDTAGDGYTF; CDR3 DNA: TGTGCCAGCAGCGACACGGCGGGGGATGGCTACACCTTC
clone size: .; J gene: TRBJ1-1; D gene: .; V gene: TRBV15; CDR3 protein: CATSRGEGYTEAFF; CDR3 DNA: TGTGCCACCAGCAGAGGGGAGGGCTACACTGAAGCTTTCTTT
clone size: .; J gene: TRBJ2-7; D gene: .; V gene: TRBV7-2; CDR3 protein: CASSFTGPYEQYF; CDR3 DNA: TGTGCCAGCAGCTTCACAGGACCCTACGAGCAGTACTTC
clone size: .; J gene: TRBJ1-4; D gene: .; V gene: TRBV6-5; CDR3 protein: CASSSGGGRGEKLFF; CDR3 DNA: TGTGCCAGCAGTTCGGGGGGGGGCCGGGGTGAAAAACTGTTTTTT
clone size: .; J gene: TRBJ2-3; D gene: .; V gene: TRBV18; CDR3 protein: CASSQGLTNTDTQYF; CDR3 DNA: TGTGCCAGCTCACAAGGACTTACAAACACAGATACGCAGTATTTT
clone size: .; J gene: TRBJ2-7; D gene: .; V gene: TRBV10-1; CDR3 protein: CASSESGSRFGEQYF; CDR3 DNA: TGCGCCAGCAGTGAGTCCGGGTCTCGGTTCGGCGAGCAGTACTTC
clone size: .; J gene: TRBJ2-5; D gene: .; V gene: TRBV5-4; CDR3 protein: CASTGPGETQYF; CDR3 DNA: TGTGCCAGTACCGGCCCGGGGGAGACCCAGTACTTC
clone size: .; J gene: TRBJ2-7; D gene: TRBD2; V gene: TRBV10-3; CDR3 protein: CAIGRLVAGVGYEQYF; CDR3 DNA: TGTGCCATCGGACGCCTTGTAGCGGGAGTCGGGTACGAGCAGTACTTC
clone size: .; J gene: TRBJ2-1; D gene: .; V gene: TRBV10-3; CDR3 protein: CAIRYSEIYNEQFF; CDR3 DNA: TGTGCCATCAGGTATAGCGAAATTTACAATGAGCAGTTCTTC
clone size: .; J gene: TRBJ2-1; D gene: TRBD1; V gene: TRBV2; CDR3 protein: CASSADRDKNEQFF; CDR3 DNA: TGTGCCAGCAGTGCTGACAGGGATAAGAATGAGCAGTTCTTC
clone size: .; J gene: TRBJ1-3; D gene: TRBD1; V gene: TRBV10-3; CDR3 protein: CAITGGSGNTIYF; CDR3 DNA: TGTGCCATCACAGGGGGATCTGGAAACACCATATATTTT
clone size: .; J gene: TRBJ1-1; D gene: TRBD1; V gene: TRBV6-4; CDR3 protein: CASRKRTGDNTEAFF; CDR3 DNA: TGTGCCAGCAGGAAAAGGACAGGGGACAACACTGAAGCTTTCTTT
clone size: .; J gene: TRBJ2-7; D gene: TRBD1; V gene: TRBV6-1; CDR3 protein: CASSGTARPYEQYF; CDR3 DNA: TGTGCCAGCAGCGGGACAGCCAGACCCTACGAGCAGTACTTC
clone size: .; J gene: TRBJ1-2; D gene: TRBD1; V gene: TRBV28; CDR3 protein: CASSLPGQGSTNYGYTF; CDR3 DNA: TGTGCCAGCAGTCTTCCGGGACAGGGTTCCACTAACTATGGCTACACCTTC
clone size: once; J gene: TRBJ2-4; D gene: .; V gene: TRBV7-3; CDR3 protein: CASSADRKNIQYF; CDR3 DNA: TGTGCCAGCAGCGCTGACAGGAAAAACATTCAGTACTTC
clone size: .; J gene: TRBJ1-4; D gene: .; V gene: TRBV6-1; CDR3 protein: CASRSFNEKLFF; CDR3 DNA: TGTGCCAGCAGGAGCTTTAATGAAAAACTGTTTTTT
clone size: .; J gene: TRBJ2-1; D gene: TRBD1; V gene: TRBV19; CDR3 protein: CASRDGTGLYNEQFF; CDR3 DNA: TGTGCCAGTAGGGACGGGACAGGGTTATACAATGAGCAGTTCTTC
clone size: .; J gene: TRBJ2-7; D gene: .; V gene: TRBV5-6; CDR3 protein: CASLWEGELKYF; CDR3 DNA: TGTGCCAGCCTGTGGGAGGGGGAGCTAAAGTACTTC
clone size: .; J gene: TRBJ1-4; D gene: TRBD1; V gene: TRBV5-1; CDR3 protein: CASSPGQRTEKLFF; CDR3 DNA: TGCGCCAGCAGCCCGGGACAGCGGACTGAAAAACTGTTTTTT
clone size: .; J gene: TRBJ2-5; D gene: .; V gene: TRBV5-1; CDR3 protein: CASSLAARAETQYF; CDR3 DNA: TGCGCCAGCAGCTTGGCCGCCAGGGCGGAGACCCAGTACTTC
clone size: .; J gene: TRBJ2-2; D gene: .; V gene: TRBV4-3; CDR3 protein: CASRGDFANTGELFF; CDR3 DNA: TGCGCCAGCAGGGGGGACTTCGCGAACACCGGGGAGCTGTTTTTT
clone size: once; J gene: TRBJ2-1; D gene: TRBD2; V gene: TRBV7-2; CDR3 protein: CASSASSGTSGNHEQFF; CDR3 DNA: TGTGCCAGCAGCGCAAGCTCCGGGACTAGCGGGAATCATGAGCAGTTCTTC
clone size: .; J gene: TRBJ2-2; D gene: .; V gene: TRBV27; CDR3 protein: CASRPWGGANTGELFF; CDR3 DNA: TGTGCCAGCAGGCCGTGGGGGGGGGCTAACACCGGGGAGCTGTTTTTT
clone size: .; J gene: TRBJ1-1; D gene: .; V gene: TRBV7-2; CDR3 protein: CASSFLGDTEAFF; CDR3 DNA: TGTGCCAGCAGCTTTTTGGGAGATACTGAAGCTTTCTTT
clone size: .; J gene: TRBJ1-2; D gene: TRBD1; V gene: TRBV18; CDR3 protein: CASSTSTGLINGYTF; CDR3 DNA: TGTGCCAGCTCAACCTCGACAGGGCTCATTAATGGCTACACCTTC
clone size: few; J gene: TRBJ1-1; D gene: .; V gene: TRBV29-1; CDR3 protein: CSIRQRNTEAFF; CDR3 DNA: TGCAGCATTCGACAGAGGAACACTGAAGCTTTCTTT
clone size: .; J gene: TRBJ1-2; D gene: TRBD1; V gene: TRBV28; CDR3 protein: CASSFNRGLGNGYTF; CDR3 DNA: TGTGCCAGCAGTTTTAACAGGGGGCTGGGTAATGGCTACACCTTC
clone size: .; J gene: TRBJ1-2; D gene: TRBD1; V gene: TRBV6-4; CDR3 protein: CASSPDAGTGGSNYGYTF; CDR3 DNA: TGTGCCAGCAGTCCAGATGCCGGGACAGGGGGCTCAAACTATGGCTACACCTTC
clone size: .; J gene: TRBJ2-7; D gene: .; V gene: TRBV7-9; CDR3 protein: CASTTPVRTENSYEQYF; CDR3 DNA: TGTGCCAGCACCACCCCCGTCCGGACAGAGAACTCCTACGAGCAGTACTTC
clone size: .; J gene: TRBJ1-2; D gene: .; V gene: TRBV28; CDR3 protein: CASSANDKGYTF; CDR3 DNA: TGTGCCAGCAGTGCCAACGACAAAGGCTACACCTTC
clone size: once; J gene: TRBJ2-5; D gene: TRBD2; V gene: TRBV18; CDR3 protein: CASSPGVRAGTVETQYF; CDR3 DNA: TGTGCCAGCTCACCAGGGGTGCGAGCGGGAACGGTAGAGACCCAGTACTTC
clone size: .; J gene: TRBJ2-7; D gene: TRBD2; V gene: TRBV28; CDR3 protein: CASSSSGRTYEQYF; CDR3 DNA: TGTGCCAGCAGTTCTAGCGGGAGGACCTACGAGCAGTACTTC
clone size: .; J gene: TRBJ2-3; D gene: TRBD2; V gene: TRBV5-1; CDR3 protein: CASSAGTSGSIDTQYF; CDR3 DNA: TGCGCCAGCAGCGCGGGGACTAGCGGGAGTATAGATACGCAGTATTTT
clone size: once; J gene: TRBJ2-2; D gene: TRBD2; V gene: TRBV6-4; CDR3 protein: CASSDSAGGTGELFF; CDR3 DNA: TGTGCCAGCAGTGACTCGGCGGGGGGTACCGGGGAGCTGTTTTTT
clone size: .; J gene: TRBJ2-2; D gene: .; V gene: TRBV7-9; CDR3 protein: CASSLSVTGELFF; CDR3 DNA: TGTGCCAGCAGCTTATCCGTTACCGGGGAGCTGTTTTTT
clone size: .; J gene: TRBJ2-5; D gene: TRBD2; V gene: TRBV28; CDR3 protein: CASSAPFAGGVETQYF; CDR3 DNA: TGTGCCAGCAGTGCCCCTTTTGCGGGAGGGGTGGAGACCCAGTACTTC
clone size: .; J gene: TRBJ2-1; D gene: TRBD2; V gene: TRBV27; CDR3 protein: CASSFWGGAGFNEQFF; CDR3 DNA: TGTGCCAGCAGTTTCTGGGGGGGAGCGGGCTTCAATGAGCAGTTCTTC
clone size: .; J gene: TRBJ2-1; D gene: .; V gene: TRBV2; CDR3 protein: CASSVWGSSYNEQFF; CDR3 DNA: TGTGCCAGCAGTGTGTGGGGCAGCTCCTACAATGAGCAGTTCTTC
clone size: .; J gene: TRBJ1-4; D gene: .; V gene: TRBV15; CDR3 protein: CATSLPPGDRREKLFF; CDR3 DNA: TGTGCCACCAGTCTACCCCCAGGGGATCGCAGGGAAAAACTGTTTTTT